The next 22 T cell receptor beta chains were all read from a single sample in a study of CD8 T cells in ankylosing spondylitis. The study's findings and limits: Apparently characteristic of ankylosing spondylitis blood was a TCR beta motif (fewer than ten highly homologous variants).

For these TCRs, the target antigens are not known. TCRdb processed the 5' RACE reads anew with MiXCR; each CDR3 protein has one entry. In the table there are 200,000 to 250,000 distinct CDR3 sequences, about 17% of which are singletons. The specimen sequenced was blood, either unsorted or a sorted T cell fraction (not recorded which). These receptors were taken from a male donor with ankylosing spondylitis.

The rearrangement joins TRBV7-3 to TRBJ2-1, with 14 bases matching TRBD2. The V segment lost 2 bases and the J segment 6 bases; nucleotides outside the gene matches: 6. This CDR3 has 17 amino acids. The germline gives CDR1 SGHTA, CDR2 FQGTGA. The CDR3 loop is CASSLGLAGGMANEQFF. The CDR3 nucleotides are TGTGCCAGCAGCTTAGGACTAGCGGGAGGTATGGCCAATGAGCAGTTCTTC.

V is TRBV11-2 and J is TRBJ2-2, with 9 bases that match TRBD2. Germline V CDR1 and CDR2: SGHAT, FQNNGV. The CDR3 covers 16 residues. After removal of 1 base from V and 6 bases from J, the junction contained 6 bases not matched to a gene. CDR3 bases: TGTGCCAGCAGCTTAGCATTCGGCGGGGGGGCCGGGGAGCTGTTTTTT. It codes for CASSLAFGGGAGELFF.

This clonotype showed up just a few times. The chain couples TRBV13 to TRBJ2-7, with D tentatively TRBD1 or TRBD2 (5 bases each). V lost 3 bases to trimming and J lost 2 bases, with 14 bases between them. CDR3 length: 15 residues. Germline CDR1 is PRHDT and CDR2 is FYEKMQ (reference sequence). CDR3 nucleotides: TGTGCCAGCAGCTTCGGGCAGGGACCTACCTACGAGCAGTACTTC. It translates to CASSFGQGPTYEQYF.

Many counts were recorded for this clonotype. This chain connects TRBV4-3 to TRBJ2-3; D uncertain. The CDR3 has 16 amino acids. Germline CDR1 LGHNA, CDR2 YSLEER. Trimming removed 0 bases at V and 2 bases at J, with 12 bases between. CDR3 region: CASSQDPGYTTDTQYF. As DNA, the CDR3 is TGCGCCAGCAGCCAAGATCCCGGGTATACCACAGATACGCAGTATTTT.

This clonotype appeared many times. The CDR3 DNA reads as TGTGCCAGCAGCCCACTAGGAGGGTACGAGCAGTACTTC. This gives the protein CASSPLGGYEQYF. The chain is built from TRBV7-9 and TRBJ2-7; maybe TRBD2 (6 bases). Between the trimmed V and J ends, which lost 5 bases and 4 bases, there was a span of 12 bases. The length of the CDR3 is 13 residues. CDR1 and CDR2 (germline): SEHNR, FQNEAQ (reference sequence).

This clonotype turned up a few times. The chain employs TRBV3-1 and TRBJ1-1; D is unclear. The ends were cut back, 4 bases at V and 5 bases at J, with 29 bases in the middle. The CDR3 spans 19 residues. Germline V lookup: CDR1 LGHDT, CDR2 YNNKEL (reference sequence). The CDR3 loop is CASSPLPGEGRGQRTEAFF. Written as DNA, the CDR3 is TGTGCCAGCAGCCCTCTTCCGGGAGAAGGTAGAGGCCAACGGACTGAAGCTTTCTTT.

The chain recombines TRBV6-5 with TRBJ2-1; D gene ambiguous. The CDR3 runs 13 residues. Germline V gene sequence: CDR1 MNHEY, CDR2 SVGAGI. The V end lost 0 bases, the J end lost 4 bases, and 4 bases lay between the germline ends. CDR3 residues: CASSYSAYNEQFF. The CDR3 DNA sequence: TGTGCCAGCAGTTACTCGGCGTACAATGAGCAGTTCTTC.

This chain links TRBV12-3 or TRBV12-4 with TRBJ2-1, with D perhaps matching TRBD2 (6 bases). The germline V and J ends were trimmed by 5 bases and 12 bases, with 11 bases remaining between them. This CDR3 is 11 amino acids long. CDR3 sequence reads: CASSRDSRQFF. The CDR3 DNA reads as TGTGCCAGCAGTCGGGACTCGAGGCAGTTCTTC.

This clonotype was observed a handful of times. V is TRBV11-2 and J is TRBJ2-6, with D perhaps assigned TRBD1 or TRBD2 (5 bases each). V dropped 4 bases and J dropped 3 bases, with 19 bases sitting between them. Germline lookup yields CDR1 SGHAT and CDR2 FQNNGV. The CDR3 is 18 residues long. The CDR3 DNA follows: TGTGCCAGCAGCTCCGAGCCAGAGGGGTTAAGTGGGGCCAACGTCCTGACTTTC. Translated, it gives CASSSEPEGLSGANVLTF.

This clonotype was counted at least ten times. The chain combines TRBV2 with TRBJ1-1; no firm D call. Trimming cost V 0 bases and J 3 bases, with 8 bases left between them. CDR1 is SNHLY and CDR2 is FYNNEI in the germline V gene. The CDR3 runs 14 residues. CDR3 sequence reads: CASSEALADTEAFF. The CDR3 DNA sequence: TGTGCCAGCAGTGAAGCGCTGGCGGACACTGAAGCTTTCTTT.

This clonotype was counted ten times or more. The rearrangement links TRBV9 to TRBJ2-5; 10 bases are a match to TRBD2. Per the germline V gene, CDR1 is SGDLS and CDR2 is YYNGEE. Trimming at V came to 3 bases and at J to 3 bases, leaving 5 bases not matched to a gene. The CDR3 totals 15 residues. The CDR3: CASSAWTSGKETQYF. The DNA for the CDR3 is TGTGCCAGCAGCGCCTGGACTAGCGGAAAAGAGACCCAGTACTTC. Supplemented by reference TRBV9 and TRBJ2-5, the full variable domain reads DSGVTQTPKHLITATGQRVTLRCSPRSGDLSVYWYQQSLDQGLQFLIQYYNGEERAKGNILERFSAQQFPDLHSELNLSSLELGDSALYFCASSAWTSGKETQYFGPGTRLLVL.

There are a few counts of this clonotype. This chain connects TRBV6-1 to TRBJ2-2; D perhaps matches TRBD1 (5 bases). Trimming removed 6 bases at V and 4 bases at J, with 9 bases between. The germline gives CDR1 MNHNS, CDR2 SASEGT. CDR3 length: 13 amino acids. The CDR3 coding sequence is TGTGCCAGCAGGCCAGGGTCCACCGGGGAGCTGTTTTTT. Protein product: CASRPGSTGELFF.

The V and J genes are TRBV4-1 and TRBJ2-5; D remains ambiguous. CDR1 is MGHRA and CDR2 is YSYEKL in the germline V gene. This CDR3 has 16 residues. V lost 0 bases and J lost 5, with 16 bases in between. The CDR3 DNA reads TGCGCCAGCAGCCAAGAGACGGGTGAGCATGGGGAGACCCAGTACTTC. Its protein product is CASSQETGEHGETQYF.

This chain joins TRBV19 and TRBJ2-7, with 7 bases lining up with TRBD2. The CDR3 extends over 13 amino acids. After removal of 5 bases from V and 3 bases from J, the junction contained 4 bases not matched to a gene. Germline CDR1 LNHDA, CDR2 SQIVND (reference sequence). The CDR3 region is CASSAGEVYEQYF. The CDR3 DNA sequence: TGTGCCAGTAGTGCGGGAGAGGTCTACGAGCAGTACTTC.

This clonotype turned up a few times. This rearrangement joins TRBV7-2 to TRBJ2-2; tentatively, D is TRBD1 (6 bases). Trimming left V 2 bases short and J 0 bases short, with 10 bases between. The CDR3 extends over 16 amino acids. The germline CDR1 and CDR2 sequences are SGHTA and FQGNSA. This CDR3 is CASSLWQGSNTGELFF. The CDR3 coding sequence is TGTGCCAGCAGCTTATGGCAGGGGTCGAACACCGGGGAGCTGTTTTTT.

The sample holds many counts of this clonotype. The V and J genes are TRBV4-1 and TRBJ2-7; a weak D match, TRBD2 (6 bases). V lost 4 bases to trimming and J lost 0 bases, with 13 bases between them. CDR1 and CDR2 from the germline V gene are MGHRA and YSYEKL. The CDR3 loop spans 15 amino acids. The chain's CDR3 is CASSPRGSLSYEQYF. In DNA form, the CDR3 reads TGCGCCAGCAGCCCCCGGGGGAGCCTCTCCTACGAGCAGTACTTC.

The CDR3 DNA is TGTGCCAGCGCATTAATGAACACTGAAGCTTTCTTT. Translated: CASALMNTEAFF. The rearrangement uses TRBV7-9 and TRBJ1-1; D gene uncertain. Germline-derived CDR1 and CDR2 are SEHNR and FQNEAQ (reference sequence). The CDR3 has 12 residues. V was trimmed by 8 bases and J by 0 bases, leaving 7 bases between them.

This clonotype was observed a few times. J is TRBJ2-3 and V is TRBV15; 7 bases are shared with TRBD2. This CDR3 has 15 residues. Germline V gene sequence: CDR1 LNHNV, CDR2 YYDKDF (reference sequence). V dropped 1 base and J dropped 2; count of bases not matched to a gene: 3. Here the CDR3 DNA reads TGTGCCACCAGCAGAGTGGGACTACCCACAGATACGCAGTATTTT. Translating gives CATSRVGLPTDTQYF. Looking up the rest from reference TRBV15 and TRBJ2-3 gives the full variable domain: DAMVIQNPRYQVTQFGKPVTLSCSQTLNHNVMYWYQQKSSQAPKLLFHYYDKDFNNEADTPDNFQSRRPNTSFCFLDIRSPGLGDTAMYLCATSRVGLPTDTQYFGPGTRLTVL.

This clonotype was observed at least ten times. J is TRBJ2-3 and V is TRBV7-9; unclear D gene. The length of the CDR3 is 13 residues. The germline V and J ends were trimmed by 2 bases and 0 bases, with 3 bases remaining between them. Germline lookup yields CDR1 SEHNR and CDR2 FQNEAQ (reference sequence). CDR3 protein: CASSLPSTDTQYF. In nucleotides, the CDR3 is TGTGCCAGCAGCTTACCGAGCACAGATACGCAGTATTTT.

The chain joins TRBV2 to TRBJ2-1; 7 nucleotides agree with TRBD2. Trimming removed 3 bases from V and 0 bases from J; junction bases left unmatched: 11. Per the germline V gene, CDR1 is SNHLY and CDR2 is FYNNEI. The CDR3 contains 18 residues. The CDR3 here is CASSEWYSGSSSYNEQFF. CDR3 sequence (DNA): TGTGCCAGCAGTGAGTGGTATAGCGGGTCAAGCTCCTACAATGAGCAGTTCTTC.

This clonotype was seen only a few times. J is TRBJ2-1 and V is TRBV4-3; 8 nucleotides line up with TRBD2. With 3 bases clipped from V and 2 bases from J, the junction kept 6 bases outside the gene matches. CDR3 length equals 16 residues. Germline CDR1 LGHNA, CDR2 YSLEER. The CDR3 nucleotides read TGCGCCAGCAGCCAGACGACTAGCGCGACCTACAATGAGCAGTTCTTC. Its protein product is CASSQTTSATYNEQFF.

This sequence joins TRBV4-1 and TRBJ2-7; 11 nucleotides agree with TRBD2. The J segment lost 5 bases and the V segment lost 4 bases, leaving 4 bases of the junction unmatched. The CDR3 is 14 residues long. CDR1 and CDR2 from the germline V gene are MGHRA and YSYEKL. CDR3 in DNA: TGCGCCAGCAGCCTGTTAGCGGGGGGGAACGAGCAGTACTTC. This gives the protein CASSLLAGGNEQYF.